This T cell receptor (beta chain) was captured by sequencing in a study of cytomegalovirus exposure and HLA in healthy donors. As for this clone: The antigen is undetermined.

The V gene end was trimmed by 0 bases and the J gene end by 6 bases; junction bases not matched to a gene: 4. Germline CDR1 reads MGHRA; CDR2 reads YSYEKL. The CDR3 is 15 amino acids. Study-level results: It was reported that TCR beta sequences correctly inferred the HLA-A and HLA-B alleles for most subjects.

60 Vbeta and 13 Jbeta primers were used in PCR. Repertoires were generated with immunoSEQ multiplex PCR, while TCRdb's copy carries only in-frame clones and drops some. The data show 100,000 to 150,000 clones, around three quarters seen once. Sequencing was done on a sample of PBMCs. The V gene is TRBV4-1, the J gene TRBJ1-4, with TRBD1 identical over 7 bases. The sequence derives from a man under 40 in good health and CMV-seronegative. CDR3 sequence reads: CASSQETGTDEKLFF. The CDR3 nucleotides read TGCGCCAGCAGCCAAGAGACAGGGACCGATGAAAAACTGTTTTTT.